This TCR beta chain is drawn from a study of identical twins. Regarding the study as a whole: Rather than following the same donors, the conclusions depended on cross-sectional statistical analysis. Invariant MAIT and iNKT cells are populations that could partly confound zero-insertion analyses.

In germline, CDR1 is DFQATT, CDR2 SNEGSKA (reference sequence). With 6 bases clipped from V and 1 base from J, the junction kept 10 bases outside the gene matches. This CDR3 spans 15 amino acids. Comments on this clonotype: The antigen is not known.

TCRdb reprocessed the 5' RACE reads via MiXCR and lists one record per CDR3 protein. The table lists approximately 530,000 distinct CDR3 sequences, about 20% of them singletons. The sample was also linked to a second study, of yellow fever vaccine responses in identical twins.

The sequence derives from a woman younger than 35 in good health. The specimen was CD4+ T cells sorted from blood. This chain connects TRBV20-1 to TRBJ2-3; TRBD2 agrees at 7 bases. As DNA, the CDR3 is TGCAGTGCGCGAGACATCCTAGCGGGCACAGATACGCAGTATTTT. Translated: CSARDILAGTDTQYF.